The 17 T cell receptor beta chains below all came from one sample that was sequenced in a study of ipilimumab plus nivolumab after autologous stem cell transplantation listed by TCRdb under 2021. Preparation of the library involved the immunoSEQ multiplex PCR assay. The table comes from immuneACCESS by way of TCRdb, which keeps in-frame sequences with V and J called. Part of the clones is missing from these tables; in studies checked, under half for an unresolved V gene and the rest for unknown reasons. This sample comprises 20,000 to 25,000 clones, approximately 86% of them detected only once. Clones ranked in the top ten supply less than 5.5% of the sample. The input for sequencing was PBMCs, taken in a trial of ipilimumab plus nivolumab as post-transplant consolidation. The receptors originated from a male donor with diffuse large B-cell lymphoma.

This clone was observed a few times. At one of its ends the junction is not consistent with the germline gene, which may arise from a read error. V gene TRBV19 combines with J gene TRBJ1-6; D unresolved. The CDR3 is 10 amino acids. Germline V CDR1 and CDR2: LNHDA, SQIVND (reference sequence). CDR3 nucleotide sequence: TGTGCCAGTAGTAACGGGTGGAGGAGGTTT. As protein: CASSNGWRRF.

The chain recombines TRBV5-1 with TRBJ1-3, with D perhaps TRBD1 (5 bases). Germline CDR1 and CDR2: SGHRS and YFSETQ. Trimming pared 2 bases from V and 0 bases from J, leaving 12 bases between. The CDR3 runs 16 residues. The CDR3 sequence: CASSFSGPVSGNTIYF. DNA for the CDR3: TGCGCCAGCAGCTTTTCGGGACCCGTCTCTGGAAACACCATATATTTT.

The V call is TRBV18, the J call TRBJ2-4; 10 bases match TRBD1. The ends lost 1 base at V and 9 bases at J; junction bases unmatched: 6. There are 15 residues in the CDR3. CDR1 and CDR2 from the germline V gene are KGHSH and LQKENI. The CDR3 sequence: CASSPLGTGEGIQYF. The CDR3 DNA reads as TGTGCCAGCTCACCACTCGGGACAGGGGAGGGCATTCAGTACTTC. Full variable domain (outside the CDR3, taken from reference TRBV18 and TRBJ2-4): NAGVMQNPRHLVRRRGQEARLRCSPMKGHSHVYWYRQLPEEGLKFMVYLQKENIIDESGMPKERFSAEFPKEGPSILRIQQVVRGDSAAYFCASSPLGTGEGIQYFGAGTRLSVL.

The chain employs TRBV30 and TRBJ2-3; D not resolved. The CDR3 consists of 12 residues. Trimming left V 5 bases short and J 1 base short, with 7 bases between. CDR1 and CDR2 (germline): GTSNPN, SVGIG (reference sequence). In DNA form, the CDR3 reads TGTGCCTGGGGACGGGGCACAGATACGCAGTATTTT. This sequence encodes CAWGRGTDTQYF.

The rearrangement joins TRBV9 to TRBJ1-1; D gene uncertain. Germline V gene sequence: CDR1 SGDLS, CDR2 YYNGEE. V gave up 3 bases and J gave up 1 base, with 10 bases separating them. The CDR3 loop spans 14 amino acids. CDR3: CASSADLSNTEAFF. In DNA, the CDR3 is TGTGCCAGCAGCGCCGACCTGTCGAACACTGAAGCTTTCTTT.

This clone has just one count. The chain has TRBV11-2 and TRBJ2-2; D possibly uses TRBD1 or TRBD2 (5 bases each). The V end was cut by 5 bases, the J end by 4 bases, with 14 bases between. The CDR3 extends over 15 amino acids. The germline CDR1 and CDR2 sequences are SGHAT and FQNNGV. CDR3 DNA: TGTGCCAGCAGCCCCGGGACCGTAGCCACCGGGGAGCTGTTTTTT. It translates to CASSPGTVATGELFF.

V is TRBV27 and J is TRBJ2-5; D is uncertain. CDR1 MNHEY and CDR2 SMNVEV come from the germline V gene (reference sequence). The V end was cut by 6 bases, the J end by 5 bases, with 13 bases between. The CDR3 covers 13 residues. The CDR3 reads CASRTSNGETQYF. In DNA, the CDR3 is TGTGCCAGCAGAACCTCGAATGGGGAGACCCAGTACTTC.

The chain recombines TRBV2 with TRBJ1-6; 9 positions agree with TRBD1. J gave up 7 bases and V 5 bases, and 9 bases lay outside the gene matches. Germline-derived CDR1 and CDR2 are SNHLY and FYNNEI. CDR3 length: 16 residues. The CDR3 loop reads CASSRDRARGNSPLHF. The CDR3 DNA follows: TGTGCCAGCAGTCGGGACAGGGCCAGGGGGAATTCACCCCTCCACTTT.

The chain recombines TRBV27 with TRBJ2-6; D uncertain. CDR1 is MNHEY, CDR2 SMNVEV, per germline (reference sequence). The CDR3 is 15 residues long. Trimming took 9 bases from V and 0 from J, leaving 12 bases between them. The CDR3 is CASGRFLSGANVLTF. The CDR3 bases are TGTGCCAGTGGCCGGTTCCTCTCTGGGGCCAACGTCCTGACTTTC.

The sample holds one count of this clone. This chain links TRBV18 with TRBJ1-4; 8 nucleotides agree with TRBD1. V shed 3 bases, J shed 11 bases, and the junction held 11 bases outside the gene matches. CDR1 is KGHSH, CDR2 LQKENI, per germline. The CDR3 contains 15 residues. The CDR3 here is CASSPDQDRAGKLFF. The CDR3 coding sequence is TGTGCCAGCTCACCCGATCAGGACAGGGCTGGGAAACTGTTTTTT.

CDR3 amino acids: CASSREQGGTDTQYF. The CDR3 nucleotides read TGTGCCAGCAGTAGAGAACAGGGCGGCACAGATACGCAGTATTTT. The chain links TRBV6-5 to TRBJ2-3; a weak D match, TRBD1 (6 bases). The CDR3 spans 15 residues. The germline V and J ends were trimmed by 5 bases and 1 base, with 13 bases remaining between them. Germline CDR1 MNHEY, CDR2 SVGAGI.

This CDR3 is CASSPQQADTQYF. The DNA of the CDR3 is TGTGCCAGCAGTCCACAACAGGCAGATACGCAGTATTTT. V usage is TRBV11-2 and J usage is TRBJ2-3; TRBD1 might be the D (5 bases). The V end lost 6 bases, the J end lost 4 bases, and 11 bases lay between the germline ends. CDR1 is SGHAT and CDR2 is FQNNGV in the germline V gene. This CDR3 region has 13 residues.

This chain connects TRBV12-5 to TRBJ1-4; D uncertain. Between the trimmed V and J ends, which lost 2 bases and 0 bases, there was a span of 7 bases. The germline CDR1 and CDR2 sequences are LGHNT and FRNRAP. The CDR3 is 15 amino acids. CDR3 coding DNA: TGTGCTAGTGGTTTGACCGAAACAACTAATGAAAAACTGTTTTTT. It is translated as CASGLTETTNEKLFF.

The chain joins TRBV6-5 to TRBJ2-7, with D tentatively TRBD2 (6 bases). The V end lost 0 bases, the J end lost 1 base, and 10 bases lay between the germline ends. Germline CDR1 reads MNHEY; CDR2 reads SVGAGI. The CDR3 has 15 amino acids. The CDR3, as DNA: TGTGCCAGCAGTTACTCGCCTAGCGCATCCTACGAGCAGTACTTC. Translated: CASSYSPSASYEQYF.

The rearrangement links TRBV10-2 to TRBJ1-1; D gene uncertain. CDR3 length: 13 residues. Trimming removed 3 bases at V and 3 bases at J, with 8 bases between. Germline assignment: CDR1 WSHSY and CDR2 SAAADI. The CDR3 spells CASSDTAYTEAFF. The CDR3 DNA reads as TGCGCCAGCAGTGATACGGCTTACACTGAAGCTTTCTTT.

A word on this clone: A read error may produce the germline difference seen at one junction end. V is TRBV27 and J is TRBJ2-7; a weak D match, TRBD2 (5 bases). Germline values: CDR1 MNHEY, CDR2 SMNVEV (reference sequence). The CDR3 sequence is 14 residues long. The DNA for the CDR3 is TGTGCCAGCAGTCCCCTGAGGGCGAGCTACAAGCAGTACTTC. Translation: CASSPLRASYKQYF.

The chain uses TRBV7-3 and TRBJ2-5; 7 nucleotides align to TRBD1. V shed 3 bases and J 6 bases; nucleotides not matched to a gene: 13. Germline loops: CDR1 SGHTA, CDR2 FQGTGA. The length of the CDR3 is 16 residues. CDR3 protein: CASSFPGQASAQTQYF. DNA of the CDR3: TGTGCCAGCAGCTTCCCCGGACAGGCCAGCGCCCAGACCCAGTACTTC.